These 30 T cell receptor beta chains were all obtained from the same sample, sequenced in a study of T cell responses to AZD1222 COVID-19 vaccine. The protocol was immunoSEQ multiplex PCR, while the TCRdb copy is restricted to in-frame clones and leaves out a portion. The sample records approximately 110,000 clones, 89% being singletons. This material consisted of peripheral blood, taken on day 0 of AZD1222 vaccination. These receptors were collected from an adult in good health.

This sequence joins TRBV12-3 or TRBV12-4 and TRBJ1-2, with TRBD1 matching over 9 bases. The CDR3 spans 13 residues. The V gene end was trimmed by 6 bases and the J gene end by 10 bases; junction bases not matched to a gene: 9. This CDR3 is CASSIGTGRAYTF. The CDR3 coding sequence is TGTGCCAGCAGCATAGGGACAGGGAGAGCCTACACCTTC.

This clone was counted between two and nine times. This chain links TRBV6-5 with TRBJ2-3; TRBD2 matches at 7 bases. CDR1 and CDR2 (germline): MNHEY, SVGAGI. V lost 0 bases and J lost 14; bases outside the gene matches: 11. The length of the CDR3 is 14 residues. This CDR3 is CASSYSAQRGSGYF. The DNA for the CDR3 is TGTGCCAGCAGTTACTCGGCGCAGCGGGGCAGTGGGTATTTT.

The rearrangement uses TRBV6-2 or TRBV6-3 and TRBJ2-2, with D tentatively TRBD1 or TRBD2 (5 bases each). Germline loops: CDR1 MNHEY, CDR2 SVGEGT. The CDR3 length is 13 residues. Deletions cut 4 bases from V and 6 bases from J, with 9 bases between. The CDR3 coding sequence is TGTGCCAGCAGTTCCCAGGGAGCCGGGGAGCTGTTTTTT. This codes for CASSSQGAGELFF.

The CDR3 coding sequence is TGTGCCACCAGTGATTTGCTTGGCAGGACGAGGAAGTTCTTC. It translates to CATSDLLGRTRKFF. The chain employs TRBV24-1 and TRBJ2-1; no reliable D call. The germline V and J ends were trimmed by 0 bases and 14 bases, with 16 bases remaining between them. Looked up from germline, CDR1 is KGHDR and CDR2 is SFDVKD. This CDR3 spans 14 amino acids.

The rearrangement links TRBV7-3 to TRBJ2-1; 10 nucleotides match TRBD1. This CDR3 region has 15 residues. CDR1 is SGHTA, CDR2 FQGTGA, per germline. V dropped 4 bases and J dropped 7; count of bases not matched to a gene: 7. In DNA, the CDR3 is TGTGCCAGCAGCTCAAGGCTGGGACAGGGGAATGAGCAGTTCTTC. This sequence encodes CASSSRLGQGNEQFF.

The chain uses TRBV5-1 and TRBJ2-2; tentatively, D is TRBD2 (6 bases). Trimming took off 5 bases at V and 4 bases at J, with 15 bases between the two ends. CDR1 is SGHRS, CDR2 YFSETQ, per germline. The CDR3 sequence is 15 residues long. CDR3 sequence reads: CASSLGGVGTGELFF. DNA for the CDR3: TGCGCCAGCAGTCTCGGGGGAGTTGGCACCGGGGAGCTGTTTTTT.

J is TRBJ2-7 and V is TRBV5-4, with a tentative D call TRBD2 (6 bases). This CDR3 comprises 14 residues. The germline gives CDR1 SGHNT, CDR2 YYREEE (reference sequence). Deletions cut 2 bases from V and 1 base from J, with 10 bases between. CDR3 loop: CASSFRGRSYEQYF. The CDR3 DNA follows: TGTGCCAGCAGCTTCCGGGGGAGATCCTACGAGCAGTACTTC.

The J gene is TRBJ2-2, the V gene TRBV18; unclear D gene. The V gene's germline CDR1 is KGHSH and CDR2 LQKENI. V lost 3 bases and J 3 bases, leaving 8 bases between the germline ends. The CDR3 runs to 14 residues. The CDR3 here is CASSPTGDTGELFF. The CDR3 nucleotides read TGTGCCAGCTCACCGACGGGCGACACCGGGGAGCTGTTTTTT. The whole variable domain, filled in from reference TRBV18 and TRBJ2-2, reads NAGVMQNPRHLVRRRGQEARLRCSPMKGHSHVYWYRQLPEEGLKFMVYLQKENIIDESGMPKERFSAEFPKEGPSILRIQQVVRGDSAAYFCASSPTGDTGELFFGEGSRLTVL.

V and J are TRBV6-1 and TRBJ2-7; D remains ambiguous. The germline V gene encodes CDR1 MNHNS and CDR2 SASEGT. Between the trimmed V and J ends, which lost 1 base and 2 bases, there was a span of 9 bases. This CDR3 spans 14 amino acids. The CDR3 region has the DNA TGTGCCAGCAGTGAAGGTCAGGAGCCCTACGAGCAGTACTTC. The encoded protein is CASSEGQEPYEQYF.

This chain links TRBV2 with TRBJ2-5; D call uncertain. Per the germline V gene, CDR1 is SNHLY and CDR2 is FYNNEI. The CDR3 totals 13 residues. V was trimmed by 6 bases and J by 2 bases, leaving 10 bases between them. For the CDR3, the DNA is TGTGCCAGCAGACAACACCCTCAAGAGACCCAGTACTTC. The encoded protein is CASRQHPQETQYF.

The chain has TRBV10-1 and TRBJ1-1; 7 nucleotides match TRBD1. Germline CDR1 is WNHNN and CDR2 is SYGVQD (reference sequence). This CDR3 has 13 residues. V shed 7 bases and J 0 bases; nucleotides not matched to a gene: 2. In nucleotides, the CDR3 is TGCGCCAGCAAAGGGACAGTGAACACTGAAGCTTTCTTT. It codes for CASKGTVNTEAFF.

The rearrangement joins TRBV20-1 to TRBJ2-3; a weak D match, TRBD2 (5 bases). Germline CDR1 and CDR2: DFQATT and SNEGSKA (reference sequence). With 3 bases removed from V and 0 bases from J, the gap between germline ends came to 13 bases. The CDR3 extends over 15 amino acids. CDR3 sequence: CSASVSGESTDTQYF. CDR3 DNA: TGCAGTGCTAGTGTGTCCGGGGAAAGCACAGATACGCAGTATTTT.

V is TRBV7-9 and J is TRBJ2-3; D is possibly TRBD2 (6 bases). V was trimmed by 9 bases and J by 3 bases, leaving 19 bases between them. The CDR3 has 15 amino acids. CDR1 and CDR2 from the germline V gene are SEHNR and FQNEAQ (reference sequence). CDR3 sequence: CASSWGDRLTDTQYF. CDR3 nucleotides: TGTGCCAGTTCATGGGGGGATAGGCTAACAGATACGCAGTATTTT.

V and J are TRBV4-1 and TRBJ1-2; TRBD1 matches at 9 bases. Germline CDR1 is MGHRA and CDR2 is YSYEKL. The V segment lost 0 bases and the J segment 8 bases; nucleotides outside the gene matches: 13. The length of the CDR3 is 17 residues. In nucleotides, the CDR3 is TGCGCCAGCAGCCAAGAGGGGATCCTACAGGGGGCGGGAGGCTACACCTTC. Protein sequence: CASSQEGILQGAGGYTF.

This clone was observed once. This chain's CDR3 is CASSPRSGGVNTGELFF. CDR3 DNA: TGTGCCAGCTCACCTCGTTCGGGGGGCGTAAACACCGGGGAGCTGTTTTTT. The rearrangement uses TRBV18 and TRBJ2-2; D is possibly TRBD2 (7 bases). Trimming stripped 3 bases from V and 2 bases from J, with 16 bases between. The CDR3 contains 17 residues. Germline loops: CDR1 KGHSH, CDR2 LQKENI.

The chain recombines TRBV28 with TRBJ2-7, with 9 bases matching TRBD1. Germline V gives CDR1 MDHEN, CDR2 SYDVKM. The junction had 10 bases not matched to a gene; V was cut back by 4 bases and J by 6 bases. The CDR3 is made up of 15 amino acids. CDR3 loop: CASSSAGQGASEQYF. The CDR3, as DNA: TGTGCCAGCAGTTCGGCGGGACAGGGTGCGAGCGAGCAGTACTTC.

This clone appeared once. The J gene is TRBJ2-7, the V gene TRBV30; perhaps TRBD1 as D (5 bases). CDR3 length: 13 residues. Germline CDR1 is GTSNPN and CDR2 is SVGIG (reference sequence). Trimming shortened V by 1 base and J by 6 bases, and 13 bases separated the two germline ends. CDR3 bases: TGTGCCTGGAGTGCCCTCAGGGCCAGCGAGCAGTACTTC. Protein: CAWSALRASEQYF.

The chain uses TRBV27 and TRBJ2-5; 8 nucleotides match TRBD1. Unmatched junction bases numbered 4, after V lost 5 bases and J lost 5 bases. This CDR3 contains 13 residues. Germline CDR1 and CDR2: MNHEY and SMNVEV (reference sequence). CDR3 in amino acids: CASSPRQGETQYF. CDR3 bases: TGTGCCAGCAGTCCCAGACAGGGGGAGACCCAGTACTTC.

V is TRBV19 and J is TRBJ2-1; a weak D match, TRBD2 (5 bases). V gave up 7 bases and J gave up 0 bases, with 13 bases separating them. This CDR3 region has 15 residues. Germline CDR1 reads LNHDA; CDR2 reads SQIVND (reference sequence). In DNA, the CDR3 is TGTGCCAGTACGTCGACGGGAAGCTCCTACAATGAGCAGTTCTTC. This encodes CASTSTGSSYNEQFF. Looking up the rest from reference TRBV19 and TRBJ2-1 gives the full variable domain: DGGITQSPKYLFRKEGQNVTLSCEQNLNHDAMYWYRQDPGQGLRLIYYSQIVNDFQKGDIAEGYSVSREKKESFPLTVTSAQKNPTAFYLCASTSTGSSYNEQFFGPGTRLTVL.

V gene TRBV28 combines with J gene TRBJ2-2, with D unclear. Germline V CDR1 and CDR2: MDHEN, SYDVKM. Trimming took 5 bases from V and 4 from J, leaving 17 bases between them. CDR3 size: 16 residues. CDR3 nucleotide sequence: TGTGCCAGCAGTCCACCCCTAGTTTTGCCCACCGGGGAGCTGTTTTTT. Translating gives CASSPPLVLPTGELFF.

V usage is TRBV7-3 and J usage is TRBJ1-2; D might be TRBD1 (5 bases). Germline CDR1 and CDR2: SGHTA and FQGTGA. The CDR3 totals 15 residues. With 2 bases removed from V and 1 base from J, the gap between germline ends came to 11 bases. The DNA of the CDR3 is TGTGCCAGCAGCTTACCCCAGGGAGTTAACTATGGCTACACCTTC. This codes for CASSLPQGVNYGYTF.

V gene TRBV9 combines with J gene TRBJ1-4, with TRBD1 as a possible D gene (6 bases). Germline assignment: CDR1 SGDLS and CDR2 YYNGEE. V was pared by 1 base and J by 5 bases, with 15 bases between. This CDR3 comprises 16 residues. CDR3 residues: CASSVKGHLPNEKLFF. In nucleotides, the CDR3 is TGTGCCAGCAGCGTAAAGGGACACCTACCAAATGAAAAACTGTTTTTT.

The CDR3 DNA is TGTGCCAGCAGCCCACCGGATGGAAACACCATATATTTT. Translated, it gives CASSPPDGNTIYF. The rearrangement joins TRBV5-4 to TRBJ1-3; D gene unclear. The germline V and J ends were trimmed by 4 bases and 3 bases, with 8 bases remaining between them. The CDR3 sequence is 13 residues long. Germline assignment: CDR1 SGHNT and CDR2 YYREEE (reference sequence).

Turning to this clone: The sample contains more than one DNA sequence encoding this CDR3. The chain links TRBV24-1 to TRBJ1-3, with TRBD1 identical over 7 bases. Per germline, CDR1 KGHDR and CDR2 SFDVKD. Trimming took 4 bases from V and 2 from J; bases not matched to a gene: 1. The CDR3 extends over 14 amino acids. This CDR3 is CATSDGTAGNTIYF. The CDR3 DNA follows: TGTGCCACCAGTGACGGGACAGCTGGAAACACCATATATTTT.

The chain couples TRBV6-5 to TRBJ1-5; 10 bases map to TRBD1. The CDR3 totals 14 residues. The V gene's germline CDR1 is MNHEY and CDR2 SVGAGI. Trimming cost V 2 bases and J 5 bases; bases outside gene matches: 0. CDR3 coding DNA: TGTGCCAGCAGTTACGGGACAGGGGATCAGCCCCAGCATTTT. It translates to CASSYGTGDQPQHF.

The V gene is TRBV5-1, the J gene TRBJ1-2, with 7 nucleotides matching TRBD1. The germline CDR1 and CDR2 sequences are SGHRS and YFSETQ. With V trimmed by 3 bases and J by 2 bases, 10 bases remained unmatched. The CDR3 extends over 16 amino acids. The CDR3 nucleotides are TGCGCCAGCAGCTACGGACAGGCCCACCTCAACTATGGCTACACCTTC. Its protein is CASSYGQAHLNYGYTF.

The J gene is TRBJ1-1, the V gene TRBV21-1; the D call in the table, TRBD1, was not verified against the DNA. TRBV21-1 is deemed a pseudogene. The CDR3 is made up of 20 amino acids. CDR3 coding DNA: TGTGCCAGCAGCGACCGGGGCGGTCGAGGGACAGGGGGCGCCGGCACTGAAGCTTTCTTT. This sequence encodes CASSDRGGRGTGGAGTEAFF.

V gene TRBV3-1 (or the pseudogene TRBV3-2) combines with J gene TRBJ1-2; no reliable D call. V was trimmed by 1 base and J by 7 bases, leaving 10 bases between them. Germline CDR1 is LGHDT and CDR2 is YNNKEL (reference sequence). The CDR3 is made up of 13 amino acids. The CDR3 here is CASSQGGYGGYTF. Written as DNA, the CDR3 is TGTGCCAGCAGCCAAGGGGGTTACGGTGGCTACACCTTC.

The V call is TRBV3-1 (or the pseudogene TRBV3-2), the J call TRBJ1-2; TRBD1 is a possible D gene (6 bases). Trimming took 0 bases from V and 8 from J, leaving 16 bases between them. This CDR3 is 15 amino acids long. Germline V gives CDR1 LGHDT, CDR2 YNNKEL (reference sequence). In DNA form, the CDR3 reads TGTGCCAGCAGCCAAGAGCTCGCTGGGGGGCCGGGCTACACCTTC. As protein: CASSQELAGGPGYTF.

J is TRBJ2-7 and V is TRBV3-1 (or the pseudogene TRBV3-2); no definite D call. Trimming shortened V by 5 bases and J by 2 bases, and 4 bases separated the two germline ends. Germline lookup yields CDR1 LGHDT and CDR2 YNNKEL (reference sequence). This CDR3 region has 11 residues. CDR3 sequence (DNA): TGTGCCAGCAGCGCCGCCTACGAGCAGTACTTC. This gives the protein CASSAAYEQYF.